One and the same sample provided the 13 T cell receptor beta chains below, sequenced in a study of T cell responses to AZD1222 COVID-19 vaccine. Sequencing used immunoSEQ multiplex PCR; TCRdb keeps in-frame clones, though not all of them. Of about 84,000 clones listed, roughly 85% are singletons. Sample: peripheral blood, taken 28 days after the second AZD1222 dose. All receptors derive from an adult who received the AZD1222 COVID-19 vaccine.

Only a few counts were recorded for this clone. The chain has TRBV19 and TRBJ1-5, with 7 bases lining up with TRBD1. The germline V gene has CDR1 LNHDA and CDR2 SQIVND (reference sequence). The CDR3 length is 14 residues. The V and J ends lost 7 bases and 5 bases, in that order; junction bases with no gene match: 8. The CDR3 protein is CASKPRTGHQPQHF. The CDR3 DNA sequence: TGTGCCAGTAAACCCAGGACAGGCCATCAGCCCCAGCATTTT.

V is TRBV30 and J is TRBJ1-2, with 7 positions matching TRBD1. Germline V gene data show CDR1 as GTSNPN and CDR2 as SVGIG (reference sequence). CDR3 size: 11 residues. V gave up 5 bases and J gave up 3 bases; unmatched junction bases: 0. CDR3 sequence: CAWGQDYGYTF. The CDR3 DNA reads TGTGCCTGGGGACAGGACTATGGCTACACCTTC.

In DNA form, the CDR3 reads TGCAGTGCTTCCAGCGGGAGGGAGCTGTTTTTT. Protein: CSASSGRELFF. The chain employs TRBV20-1 and TRBJ2-2; 7 bases match TRBD2. The V gene's germline CDR1 is DFQATT and CDR2 SNEGSKA (reference sequence). There are 11 residues in the CDR3. The J segment lost 9 bases and the V segment lost 5 bases, leaving 3 bases of the junction unmatched.

J is TRBJ1-4 and V is TRBV6-6; 8 nucleotides line up with TRBD1. Germline V CDR1 and CDR2: MNHNY, SVGAGI (reference sequence). J lost 6 bases, V lost 0 bases, and 3 bases had no gene match. The CDR3 runs to 15 residues. The CDR3 sequence is CASSYSGQGYEKLFF. In DNA, the CDR3 is TGTGCCAGCAGTTACTCCGGACAGGGCTATGAAAAACTGTTTTTT.

Here the CDR3 DNA reads TGCGCCAGCAGCTTGGAAGGGGGCGCTTCCTACGAGCAGTACTTC. Translation: CASSLEGGASYEQYF. The chain couples TRBV5-1 to TRBJ2-7, with 7 bases aligning to TRBD1. V lost 0 bases to trimming and J lost 1 base; unmatched junction nucleotides: 4. CDR3 length equals 15 residues. Per the germline V gene, CDR1 is SGHRS and CDR2 is YFSETQ.

V and J are TRBV19 and TRBJ2-5; D is uncertain. CDR1 LNHDA and CDR2 SQIVND come from the germline V gene (reference sequence). Trimming pared 3 bases from V and 4 bases from J, leaving 9 bases between. The CDR3 length is 13 residues. The CDR3 is CASSIAVGETQYF. CDR3 nucleotide sequence: TGTGCCAGTAGTATTGCCGTGGGAGAGACCCAGTACTTC.

The chain combines TRBV5-4 with TRBJ2-7, with D possibly being TRBD1 (5 bases). V was trimmed by 0 bases and J by 1 base, leaving 11 bases between them. This CDR3 is 15 amino acids long. Per the germline V gene, CDR1 is SGHNT and CDR2 is YYREEE (reference sequence). In nucleotides, the CDR3 is TGTGCCAGCAGCTTGGTCCCGGACAAGTCCTACGAGCAGTACTTC. Its translation: CASSLVPDKSYEQYF. The full variable domain, completed using reference TRBV5-4 and TRBJ2-7, is ETGVTQSPTHLIKTRGQQVTLRCSSQSGHNTVSWYQQALGQGPQFIFQYYREEENGRGNFPPRFSGLQFPNYSSELNVNALELDDSALYLCASSLVPDKSYEQYFGPGTRLTVT.

The gene calls are TRBV3-1 (or the pseudogene TRBV3-2) and TRBJ1-3; D remains ambiguous. V was cut by 1 base and J by 2 bases, with 3 bases left in between. Germline-derived CDR1 and CDR2 are LGHDT and YNNKEL (reference sequence). The CDR3 loop spans 13 amino acids. The CDR3: CASSQGPGNTIYF. The CDR3 DNA is TGTGCCAGCAGCCAAGGGCCTGGAAACACCATATATTTT.

The chain uses TRBV21-1 and TRBJ2-3; whether TRBD2, the table's D call, matches the DNA was not checked. TRBV21-1 is recorded as a pseudogene. The CDR3 consists of 16 residues. In DNA, the CDR3 is TGTGCCAGCAGCGAACCGGGACTAGCTCGCACAGATACGCAGTATTTT. Amino acid sequence: CASSEPGLARTDTQYF.

CDR3 region: CASSQRGDSPLHF. The CDR3 DNA reads as TGTGCCAGCAGCCAGAGGGGGGATTCACCCCTCCACTTT. The V call is TRBV3-1 (or the pseudogene TRBV3-2), the J call TRBJ1-6; D may be TRBD1 (6 bases). CDR1 and CDR2 from the germline V gene are LGHDT and YNNKEL (reference sequence). This CDR3 has 13 amino acids. The ends were cut back, 3 bases at V and 8 bases at J, with 8 bases in the middle.

The genes are TRBV30 and TRBJ2-7; no reliable D call. The CDR3 has 11 amino acids. The V gene's germline CDR1 is GTSNPN and CDR2 SVGIG (reference sequence). V was pared by 2 bases and J by 5 bases, with 7 bases between. CDR3 sequence (DNA): TGTGCCTGGAGTAAAAGGGACGAGCAGTACTTC. Amino acid sequence: CAWSKRDEQYF.

This clone was recorded once. The chain has TRBV19 and TRBJ1-6; D is ambiguous. The V and J ends lost 6 bases and 4 bases respectively, with 10 bases between them. Germline V lookup: CDR1 LNHDA, CDR2 SQIVND (reference sequence). CDR3 length: 14 amino acids. The CDR3 sequence is CASRLPEYNSPLHF. The CDR3 coding sequence is TGTGCCAGTAGGCTCCCGGAGTATAATTCACCCCTCCACTTT.

This clone appeared once. The rearrangement uses TRBV15 and TRBJ1-3, with D hard to call. Germline V gene data show CDR1 as LNHNV and CDR2 as YYDKDF (reference sequence). V lost 8 bases and J lost 3, with 11 bases in between. The CDR3 has 13 residues. The CDR3: CATEPGYGNTIYF. CDR3 nucleotides: TGTGCCACCGAACCGGGTTATGGAAACACCATATATTTT.